The 7 T cell receptor beta chains given below trace back to one sample, sequenced in a study of Ad26.COV2.S vaccination and SARS-CoV-2 variants. This table comes from immunoSEQ multiplex PCR, and its TCRdb copy is limited to in-frame clones, with some not included. The data show roughly 320,000 clones, just under 85% seen once. Treatment described: some 20 received Ad26.COV2.S at low or high dose, single or two shots; about 5 received placebo; per-sample allocation not given. Day 63 after the first vaccine or placebo injection was the time point for sampling. The material was peripheral blood, obtained in a trial of Ad26.COV2.S vaccine versus placebo. These receptors came from a person aged 18-60 years who received the Ad26.COV2.S COVID-19 vaccine or a placebo.

The chain employs TRBV7-8 and TRBJ2-2; the D is unclear. The length of the CDR3 is 13 residues. Looked up from germline, CDR1 is SGHVS and CDR2 is FQNEAQ. V was shortened by 1 base and J by 7 bases, with 7 bases between the two germline ends. CDR3 sequence (DNA): TGTGCCAGCAGCTTAGTTGGGGTCGGGGAGCTGTTTTTT. Protein sequence: CASSLVGVGELFF.

This clone came up a few times. The chain has TRBV5-1 and TRBJ2-5; the D is unclear. The germline V gene encodes CDR1 SGHRS and CDR2 YFSETQ. The CDR3 is made up of 13 amino acids. V was pared by 0 bases and J by 5 bases, with 8 bases between. CDR3 bases: TGCGCCAGCAGCTTGGGTGGGCCGGAGACCCAGTACTTC. This encodes CASSLGGPETQYF.

The chain is built from TRBV20-1 and TRBJ2-5; unclear D gene. Trimming removed 3 bases from V and 1 base from J, with 6 bases in between. CDR1 is DFQATT and CDR2 is SNEGSKA in the germline V gene (reference sequence). The CDR3 is made up of 12 amino acids. CDR3 sequence (DNA): TGCAGTGCTAGTTTCGGCCAAGAGACCCAGTACTTC. This translates into CSASFGQETQYF.

The rearrangement uses TRBV4-2 and TRBJ2-7, with no clear D. The CDR3 sequence is 15 residues long. In germline, CDR1 is LGHNA, CDR2 YNFKEQ. Trimming took off 0 bases at V and 0 bases at J, with 9 bases between the two ends. CDR3 sequence: CASSQDLDNSYEQYF. The CDR3 DNA follows: TGTGCCAGCAGCCAAGATCTAGACAACTCCTACGAGCAGTACTTC.

This rearrangement joins TRBV14 to TRBJ2-2; 7 bases align to TRBD2. This CDR3 is built from 15 residues. The germline CDR1 and CDR2 sequences are SGHDN and FVKESK. V gave up 4 bases and J gave up 5 bases; unmatched junction bases: 7. In DNA, the CDR3 is TGTGCCAGCAGCCTTCTAGCGGTCGGAACCGGGGAGCTGTTTTTT. This gives the protein CASSLLAVGTGELFF.

The chain links TRBV15 to TRBJ1-2; D is possibly TRBD1 (6 bases). V was pared by 0 bases and J by 4 bases, with 9 bases between. This CDR3 contains 14 residues. Germline V CDR1 and CDR2: LNHNV, YYDKDF (reference sequence). CDR3 sequence (DNA): TGTGCCACCAGCAGAGAATGGGACACCTATGGCTACACCTTC. It encodes CATSREWDTYGYTF.

The genes are TRBV7-2 and TRBJ2-2, with D maybe TRBD2 (7 bases). The germline CDR1 and CDR2 sequences are SGHTA and FQGNSA. There are 18 residues in the CDR3. V was shortened by 6 bases and J by 0 bases, with 20 bases between the two germline ends. The CDR3 reads CASSQGRGSVSNTGELFF. In nucleotides, the CDR3 is TGTGCCAGCAGTCAGGGGAGGGGGTCGGTCTCGAACACCGGGGAGCTGTTTTTT.